The 29 T cell receptor beta chains given below trace back to one sample, sequenced in a study of cytomegalovirus exposure and HLA in healthy donors. It was with 60 Vbeta and 13 Jbeta primers that the PCR ran. Some clones are missing from TCRdb's copy, which holds only in-frame ones; the method was immunoSEQ multiplex PCR. This table lists 55,000 or so clones. Material: PBMCs. The receptors here all came from a woman aged 45-65 years in good health and CMV-seropositive.

This chain links TRBV4-1 with TRBJ2-2, with D possibly matching TRBD1 (6 bases). Germline loops: CDR1 MGHRA, CDR2 YSYEKL. The CDR3 extends over 17 amino acids. V shed 1 base and J shed 4 bases, with 16 bases lying between them. The CDR3 nucleotides read TGCGCCAGCAGCCAAGGAGGGGGAGAGATAGGCACCGGGGAGCTGTTTTTT. As protein: CASSQGGGEIGTGELFF.

The V gene is TRBV29-1, the J gene TRBJ2-1; 9 bases are shared with TRBD1. This CDR3 has 15 amino acids. The V gene end was trimmed by 5 bases and the J gene end by 5 bases; junction bases not matched to a gene: 10. CDR1 and CDR2 (germline): SQVTM, ANQGSEA. The CDR3 nucleotides read TGCAGCGTTACCCCGAACAGGGGGCATAACAATGAGCAGTTCTTC. This sequence encodes CSVTPNRGHNNEQFF.

The V call is TRBV29-1, the J call TRBJ2-7; D call uncertain. V was cut by 6 bases and J by 1 base, with 10 bases left in between. Looked up from germline, CDR1 is SQVTM and CDR2 is ANQGSEA. The CDR3 has 12 amino acids. CDR3 nucleotide sequence: TGCAGCGTCTTAGGAGTTTCCTACGAGCAGTACTTC. It translates to CSVLGVSYEQYF.

To note about this clone: The identical CDR3 is also encoded by other nucleotide sequences in the sample. This chain connects TRBV29-1 to TRBJ2-5; D is unresolved. CDR1 SQVTM and CDR2 ANQGSEA come from the germline V gene. The CDR3 covers 9 residues. CDR3 DNA: TGCAGTGTTCCGGGTTCCCAGTACTTC. Translation gives CSVPGSQYF.

Details on this clone: The junction and the germline gene differ at one end; a read error may be behind it. The chain is built from TRBV27 and TRBJ2-7; possibly TRBD2 for D (5 bases). There are 14 residues in the CDR3. Per germline, CDR1 MNHEY and CDR2 SMNVEV (reference sequence). Here the CDR3 DNA reads TGTGCCAGCAGTGACGGACTGGTTTCCTACGGGCAGTACTTC. Protein: CASSDGLVSYGQYF.

This chain joins TRBV19 and TRBJ2-2; D unclear. There are 14 residues in the CDR3. The germline V gene encodes CDR1 LNHDA and CDR2 SQIVND (reference sequence). The ends were cut back, 4 bases at V and 4 bases at J, with 10 bases in the middle. This chain's CDR3 is CASSTVPGTGELFF. CDR3 coding DNA: TGTGCCAGTAGTACCGTTCCGGGCACCGGGGAGCTGTTTTTT.

To note about this clone: Additional DNA sequences in this sample encode the identical CDR3. The rearrangement uses TRBV18 and TRBJ1-1, with D perhaps TRBD1 (5 bases). CDR1 and CDR2 (germline): KGHSH, LQKENI. The CDR3 is made up of 14 amino acids. The V end was cut by 1 base, the J end by 1 base, with 7 bases between. Here the CDR3 reads CASSPQGANTEAFF. The CDR3 coding sequence is TGTGCCAGCTCACCACAAGGGGCGAACACTGAAGCTTTCTTT.

This chain links TRBV6-1 with TRBJ1-2; possible D gene TRBD1, 5 bases. The CDR3 runs to 12 residues. Germline lookup yields CDR1 MNHNS and CDR2 SASEGT. The ends were cut back, 4 bases at V and 4 bases at J, with 7 bases in the middle. The CDR3: CASSGGPYGYTF. The CDR3 DNA is TGTGCCAGCAGTGGGGGCCCCTATGGCTACACCTTC.

The rearrangement links TRBV5-1 to TRBJ1-3, with 7 bases fitting TRBD1. The germline gives CDR1 SGHRS, CDR2 YFSETQ. This CDR3 has 14 residues. Germline trimming cut 4 bases from V and 0 bases from J; bases unmatched to any gene: 1. CDR3 sequence: CASSTGDSGNTIYF. CDR3 sequence (DNA): TGCGCCAGCAGCACAGGGGACTCTGGAAACACCATATATTTT.

The rearrangement joins TRBV28 to TRBJ1-2; 8 nucleotides agree with TRBD1. The junction had 9 bases not matched to a gene; V was cut back by 7 bases and J by 5 bases. This CDR3 contains 14 residues. Germline V CDR1 and CDR2: MDHEN, SYDVKM. Here the CDR3 reads CASTQGTGPYGYTF. CDR3 sequence (DNA): TGTGCCAGCACCCAAGGGACAGGCCCTTATGGCTACACCTTC.

The gene calls are TRBV2 and TRBJ2-3; 7 bases are shared with TRBD2. With 4 bases clipped from V and 6 bases from J, the junction kept 13 bases outside the gene matches. Per germline, CDR1 SNHLY and CDR2 FYNNEI. The CDR3 sequence is 16 residues long. CDR3 residues: CASSALLALAGDTQYF. CDR3 nucleotides: TGTGCCAGCAGTGCTTTACTAGCGCTTGCCGGGGATACGCAGTATTTT.

This chain connects TRBV4-1 to TRBJ2-6; tentative D call: TRBD2 (6 bases). The CDR3 consists of 19 residues. Germline lookup yields CDR1 MGHRA and CDR2 YSYEKL. V dropped 4 bases and J dropped 3 bases, with 22 bases sitting between them. The CDR3 DNA follows: TGCGCCAGCAGCCCCTACGTCCGGGGGACTCTAGGTGGGGCCAACGTCCTGACTTTC. This translates into CASSPYVRGTLGGANVLTF.

This chain's CDR3 is CASSPGGRDSNQPQHF. CDR3 DNA sequence: TGTGCCAGCAGTCCAGGAGGGAGGGATAGCAATCAGCCCCAGCATTTT. V gene TRBV28 combines with J gene TRBJ1-5, with D unclear. The length of the CDR3 is 16 residues. The germline CDR1 and CDR2 sequences are MDHEN and SYDVKM. V shed 5 bases and J shed 0 bases, with 14 bases lying between them.

This sequence joins TRBV14 and TRBJ2-7; D may be TRBD2 (6 bases). The V gene's germline CDR1 is SGHDN and CDR2 FVKESK. The V gene lost 6 bases and the J gene lost 7 bases, with 22 bases spanning the gap. The CDR3 extends over 15 amino acids. The CDR3 region has the DNA TGTGCCAGCAGTCCTCCCGGCAGTGGGAGGCTGGAGCAGTACTTC. Protein product: CASSPPGSGRLEQYF.

The rearrangement joins TRBV12-5 to TRBJ1-1; D is ambiguous. Germline V gene lookup returns CDR1 LGHNT and CDR2 FRNRAP. The CDR3 has 11 residues. V was cut by 6 bases and J by 4 bases, with 6 bases left in between. CDR3 coding DNA: TGTGCTAGTGGGGAGGGCACTGAAGCTTTCTTT. Protein: CASGEGTEAFF.

Written as DNA, the CDR3 is TGTGCCAGCTCACCAGGGAGAAGGGGGACTGAAGCTTTCTTT. Residues: CASSPGRRGTEAFF. The chain couples TRBV18 to TRBJ1-1, with D perhaps TRBD1 (6 bases). Germline assignment: CDR1 KGHSH and CDR2 LQKENI. V lost 2 bases and J 5 bases, leaving 12 bases between the germline ends. The CDR3 covers 14 residues. Supplemented by reference TRBV18 and TRBJ1-1, the full variable domain reads NAGVMQNPRHLVRRRGQEARLRCSPMKGHSHVYWYRQLPEEGLKFMVYLQKENIIDESGMPKERFSAEFPKEGPSILRIQQVVRGDSAAYFCASSPGRRGTEAFFGQGTRLTVV.

The rearrangement joins TRBV19 to TRBJ2-7; unclear D gene. V was clipped by 0 bases and J by 5 bases, with 5 bases between them. Germline values: CDR1 LNHDA, CDR2 SQIVND (reference sequence). This CDR3 is 12 amino acids long. CDR3 nucleotides: TGTGCCAGTAGTATAGATCAGAACGAGCAGTACTTC. Translation gives CASSIDQNEQYF.

The chain has TRBV28 and TRBJ1-1; no clear D gene. V dropped 0 bases and J dropped 5 bases, with 4 bases sitting between them. Germline values: CDR1 MDHEN, CDR2 SYDVKM. The CDR3 consists of 12 residues. In nucleotides, the CDR3 is TGTGCCAGCAGTTTATGGTATACTGAAGCTTTCTTT. Amino acids: CASSLWYTEAFF.

J is TRBJ2-5 and V is TRBV5-6; 7 nucleotides agree with TRBD2. The CDR3 loop spans 14 amino acids. Trimming took 5 bases from V and 3 from J; bases not matched to a gene: 7. The germline V gene encodes CDR1 SGHDT and CDR2 YYEEEE. The CDR3 DNA reads TGTGCCAGCAGTTTTAGCCGGGGGGAAGAGACCCAGTACTTC. It translates to CASSFSRGEETQYF.

The chain has TRBV30 and TRBJ1-5; 9 bases agree with TRBD1. From germline, CDR1 is GTSNPN and CDR2 SVGIG (reference sequence). This CDR3 is 17 amino acids long. Trimming at V came to 2 bases and at J to 2 bases, leaving 10 bases not matched to a gene. The CDR3 nucleotides are TGTGCCTGGAGTCGGGACAGGGTTGGTGATGGCAATCAGCCCCAGCATTTT. Protein: CAWSRDRVGDGNQPQHF.

The chain joins TRBV5-6 to TRBJ2-7; D possibly corresponds to TRBD1 (8 bases). The V and J ends lost 3 bases and 3 bases respectively, with 16 bases between them. The CDR3 runs to 15 residues. Germline V gives CDR1 SGHDT, CDR2 YYEEEE. The CDR3 sequence: CASSYGQGGSYEQYF. The CDR3 DNA follows: TGTGCCAGCAGCTACGGACAGGGAGGGAGCTACGAGCAGTACTTC.

The genes are TRBV18 and TRBJ2-7; D uncertain. Germline lookup yields CDR1 KGHSH and CDR2 LQKENI. The V end lost 3 bases, the J end lost 3 bases, and 9 bases lay between the germline ends. The CDR3 is 13 amino acids. Here the CDR3 DNA reads TGTGCCAGCTCACCTCAAGGAGACTACGAGCAGTACTTC. It encodes CASSPQGDYEQYF. Full variable domain (outside the CDR3, taken from reference TRBV18 and TRBJ2-7): NAGVMQNPRHLVRRRGQEARLRCSPMKGHSHVYWYRQLPEEGLKFMVYLQKENIIDESGMPKERFSAEFPKEGPSILRIQQVVRGDSAAYFCASSPQGDYEQYFGPGTRLTVT.

The gene calls are TRBV6-5 and TRBJ1-2; 10 positions match TRBD1. V was pared by 4 bases and J by 7 bases, with 6 bases of the junction left unmatched. The germline CDR1 and CDR2 sequences are MNHEY and SVGAGI. CDR3 length: 14 residues. In nucleotides, the CDR3 is TGTGCCAGCAGTTTCGAGACAGGGGGCCGTGGCTACACCTTC. Amino acid sequence: CASSFETGGRGYTF.

The chain employs TRBV6-5 and TRBJ1-5, with TRBD1 as a possible D gene (6 bases). CDR1 is MNHEY and CDR2 is SVGAGI in the germline V gene. This CDR3 spans 15 amino acids. Trimming took off 6 bases at V and 0 bases at J, with 12 bases between the two ends. The CDR3 sequence is CASRYDRFSNQPQHF. The CDR3 region has the DNA TGTGCCAGCAGATATGACAGGTTTAGCAATCAGCCCCAGCATTTT.

The V and J genes are TRBV6-6 and TRBJ2-1; D unclear. CDR1 and CDR2 from the germline V gene are MNHNY and SVGAGI (reference sequence). V lost 2 bases to trimming and J lost 6 bases, with 8 bases between them. CDR3 length: 13 amino acids. Written as DNA, the CDR3 is TGTGCCAGCAGTTACCAGGTCCTCAATGAGCAGTTCTTC. Translation gives CASSYQVLNEQFF.

The chain combines TRBV30 with TRBJ1-2; D is ambiguous. This CDR3 has 12 amino acids. In germline, CDR1 is GTSNPN, CDR2 SVGIG (reference sequence). V was pared by 3 bases and J by 2 bases, with 7 bases between. The CDR3 bases are TGTGCCTGGAGCCACGGGAACTATGGCTACACCTTC. This gives the protein CAWSHGNYGYTF.

The rearrangement uses TRBV1 and TRBJ2-1; the table assigns TRBD2, which was not confirmed against the DNA. TRBV1 is tagged as a pseudogene. This CDR3 is built from 15 residues. The CDR3 loop is CTSSQVRLVNNEQFF. CDR3 bases: TGCACCAGCAGCCAAGTAAGACTTGTTAACAATGAGCAGTTCTTC.

This sequence joins TRBV4-3 and TRBJ1-1, with unresolved D. Germline V CDR1 and CDR2: LGHNA, YSLEER. The CDR3 is 14 amino acids. V lost 1 base to trimming and J lost 0 bases, with 6 bases between them. CDR3 in DNA: TGCGCCAGCAGCCAAGTCAGGATGAACACTGAAGCTTTCTTT. Protein sequence: CASSQVRMNTEAFF.

The chain recombines TRBV11-2 with TRBJ2-7; TRBD2 might be the D (6 bases). CDR3 length: 16 amino acids. CDR1 is SGHAT and CDR2 is FQNNGV in the germline V gene. The ends were cut back, 5 bases at V and 7 bases at J, with 24 bases in the middle. CDR3 amino acids: CASSAAGSPGGIEQYF. In DNA, the CDR3 is TGTGCCAGCAGCGCCGCCGGGAGTCCTGGAGGGATTGAGCAGTACTTC.